One TCR beta chain is described in this entry. This entry comes from a study of T-cell reconstitution after alpha-beta-depleted transplantation in children. V shed 7 bases and J shed 0 bases, with 10 bases lying between them. This CDR3 contains 14 residues. This sample's TCRbeta library carried unique molecular identifier barcodes. In TCRdb, the PCR reads were re-called with MiXCR into one record per CDR3 protein. Here the sample spans some 290,000 distinct CDR3 sequences, over 8% being singletons. The rearrangement joins TRBV12-3 or TRBV12-4 to TRBJ2-1; D possibly corresponds to TRBD1 (6 bases). The TCR sequence derives from a human donor who donated a stem cell graft to a child with SCID. Sequenced material: PBMCs from the stem cell graft donor, taken from the stem cell graft. The CDR3 nucleotides read TGTGCCAGCAAGTTAGGGGGCTCCTACAATGAGCAGTTCTTC. Translated: CASKLGGSYNEQFF.